The 10 T cell receptor beta chains presented below share a single source sample, sequenced in a study of patients and donors after allogeneic stem cell transplantation (dated by TCRdb to 2018 to 2021). Library preparation used RT-PCR. Data came from a NextSeq 550. TCRdb cleaned the public reads at Q25 with fastp, built clones with MiXCR and kept in-frame beta chains. Each CDR3 protein appears once, grouped with its most common genes and DNA. This sample is represented by fewer than 500,000 distinct CDR3 sequences; around 16% of them were singletons. The biggest ten clones account for just over 7% of the sample. Sequences were obtained from blood, either unsorted or a sorted T cell fraction (not recorded which). These receptors were obtained from a human donor who was either an allogeneic HSCT recipient or a stem cell or donor lymphocyte infusion donor (not recorded which). It is not recorded whose cells these are; they may come from a transplant donor.

This clonotype was detected only a few times. The V gene is TRBV9, the J gene TRBJ2-2, with TRBD1 matching over 8 bases. The germline gives CDR1 SGDLS, CDR2 YYNGEE. The length of the CDR3 is 15 residues. V was clipped by 3 bases and J by 4 bases; unmatched bases: 5. This CDR3 is CASSGRTGTTGELFF. DNA for the CDR3: TGTGCCAGCAGCGGACGGACAGGGACCACCGGGGAGCTGTTTTTT.

Written as DNA, the CDR3 is TGTGCCAGCTCACCAATCGAGGGAGGTAGCTATGGCTACACCTTC. Translation gives CASSPIEGGSYGYTF. The chain employs TRBV18 and TRBJ1-2; no clear D gene. CDR3 length: 15 amino acids. V lost 2 bases, J lost 4 bases, and 14 bases lay in between. Germline CDR1 is KGHSH and CDR2 is LQKENI.

The J gene is TRBJ1-2, the V gene TRBV10-3; D is unresolved. The CDR3 is 13 amino acids. Germline loops: CDR1 ENHRY, CDR2 SYGVKD. The V end lost 6 bases, the J end lost 6 bases, and 14 bases lay between the germline ends. The CDR3 DNA reads as TGTGCCATCAGCCTAGTGAGTAGCGATGGCTACACCTTC. Encoded protein: CAISLVSSDGYTF.

This clonotype came up a few times. The chain couples TRBV5-1 to TRBJ2-1, with unresolved D. V was pared by 0 bases and J by 4 bases, with 8 bases between. This CDR3 region has 14 residues. The germline gives CDR1 SGHRS, CDR2 YFSETQ. For the CDR3, the DNA is TGCGCCAGCAGCTTGGGAGACCTTTACAATGAGCAGTTCTTC. This codes for CASSLGDLYNEQFF.

This clonotype was counted at least ten times. CDR3 region: CASSLRQGGEQYF. The CDR3 DNA reads as TGTGCCAGCAGTCTCCGGCAGGGGGGCGAGCAGTACTTC. V is TRBV12-3 or TRBV12-4 and J is TRBJ2-7, with TRBD1 as a possible D gene (7 bases). The CDR3 has 13 amino acids. V lost 5 bases and J lost 6, with 14 bases in between.

This chain joins TRBV15 and TRBJ2-1; 7 nucleotides align to TRBD1. Looked up from germline, CDR1 is LNHNV and CDR2 is YYDKDF (reference sequence). There are 15 residues in the CDR3. The V and J ends lost 3 bases and 4 bases, in that order; junction bases with no gene match: 6. CDR3 sequence: CATSSGGQFYNEQFF. Here the CDR3 DNA reads TGTGCCACCAGCAGTGGGGGACAGTTTTACAATGAGCAGTTCTTC.

This clonotype occurred a few times. The chain links TRBV12-3 or TRBV12-4 to TRBJ1-1, with D possibly being TRBD1 (6 bases). Trimming took off 6 bases at V and 1 base at J, with 15 bases between the two ends. CDR3 length: 15 residues. CDR3 region: CASSSSKTGNTEAFF. CDR3 nucleotides: TGTGCCAGCAGCTCATCGAAGACAGGGAACACTGAAGCTTTCTTT.

This clonotype has ten or more counts. The chain is built from TRBV27 and TRBJ2-1; 10 bases fit TRBD2. From germline, CDR1 is MNHEY and CDR2 SMNVEV (reference sequence). V dropped 7 bases and J dropped 4; count of bases not matched to a gene: 10. The CDR3 is 16 residues long. DNA of the CDR3: TGTGCCAGCACCCTCTCTGGACTAGCGGCTTACAATGAGCAGTTCTTC. Translation gives CASTLSGLAAYNEQFF.

This clonotype was counted only a few times. This chain uses TRBV4-1 with TRBJ1-5; the D is unclear. The CDR3 extends over 13 amino acids. The V gene lost 6 bases and the J gene lost 3 bases, with 9 bases spanning the gap. Germline lookup yields CDR1 MGHRA and CDR2 YSYEKL. The CDR3 DNA reads as TGCGCCAGCAGAGGGCCACCCAATCAGCCCCAGCATTTT. It codes for CASRGPPNQPQHF.

This clonotype showed up just a few times. The V gene is TRBV19, the J gene TRBJ2-2; 7 nucleotides match TRBD2. CDR3 length: 16 residues. Trimming took 5 bases from V and 7 from J; bases not matched to a gene: 13. CDR1 is LNHDA, CDR2 SQIVND, per germline (reference sequence). The DNA for the CDR3 is TGTGCCAGTAGTGACGGGAGCGGGAAGGCTGTCGGGGAGCTGTTTTTT. It specifies CASSDGSGKAVGELFF.